What follows describes a single TCR beta chain. Its antigen is unidentified. This sample is part of a study of cytomegalovirus exposure and HLA in healthy donors. General study points: The authors listed over 150 TCR beta chains as cytomegalovirus-associated. For most subjects, TCR beta sequences were reported to predict HLA-A and HLA-B alleles with accuracy. Earlier findings revealed that most TCR beta V segments proved productive either about 90% or about 30% of the time.

Per germline, CDR1 SNHLY and CDR2 FYNNEI. This CDR3 has 15 residues. Germline trimming cut 6 bases from V and 0 bases from J; bases unmatched to any gene: 1. The PCR had 60 Vbeta and 13 Jbeta primers. The assay was immunoSEQ multiplex PCR, and TCRdb's table has in-frame clones only and misses some. The sample shows 150,000 to 200,000 clones, over 60% of them seen only once. The specimen was PBMCs. This chain joins TRBV2 and TRBJ1-3, with 11 bases matching TRBD1. This TCR came from a girl aged 5 to 17 in good health and CMV-seronegative. The CDR3 nucleotides are TGTGCCAGCAGGGGACAGGGGGTCTCTGGAAACACCATATATTTT. Its protein is CASRGQGVSGNTIYF.